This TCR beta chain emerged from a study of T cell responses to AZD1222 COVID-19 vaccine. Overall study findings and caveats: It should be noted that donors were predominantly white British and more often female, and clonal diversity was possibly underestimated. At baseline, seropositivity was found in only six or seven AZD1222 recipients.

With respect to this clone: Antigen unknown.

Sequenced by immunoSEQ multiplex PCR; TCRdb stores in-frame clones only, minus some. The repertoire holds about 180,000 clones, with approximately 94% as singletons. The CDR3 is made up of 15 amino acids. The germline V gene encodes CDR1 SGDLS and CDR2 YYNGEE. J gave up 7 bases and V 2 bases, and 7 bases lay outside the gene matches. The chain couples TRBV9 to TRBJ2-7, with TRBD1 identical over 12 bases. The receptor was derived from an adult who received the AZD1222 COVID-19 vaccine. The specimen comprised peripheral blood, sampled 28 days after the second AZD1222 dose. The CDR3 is CASSVGTGGAEEQYF. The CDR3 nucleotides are TGTGCCAGCAGCGTGGGGACAGGGGGCGCGGAAGAGCAGTACTTC.